This T cell receptor (beta chain) was recovered during a study of T cells in Graves' hyperthyroidism and ophthalmopathy. Regarding the study as a whole: Blood also contained most expanded thyroid clonotypes above 0.001.

Amplification of TCR beta CDR3 regions used RNA as the template. An initial round of RT-PCR targeting the TCR CDR3 relied on the HTBI primer set. TCRdb reprocessed the multiplex PCR reads with MiXCR, giving one entry per CDR3 protein. The sample contains some 650,000 distinct CDR3 sequences, roughly 15% of which appear only once. The CDR3 consists of 11 residues. Germline lookup yields CDR1 LNHDA and CDR2 SQIVND (reference sequence). The germline V and J ends were trimmed by 8 bases and 8 bases, with 10 bases remaining between them. Ophthalmopathy cases scored 3 or more on the Clinical Activity Score and 4 or more on NOSPECS grade, with duration below 3 months. Criteria for exclusion of patients were uncontrolled infection, other autoimmune disease, pregnancy or lactation. PBMCs stemmed from over 7.5 ml fresh peripheral blood. About this clonotype: The antigen remains unidentified.

The material sequenced was blood. The receptor was derived from a woman in her thirties or forties with Graves' ophthalmopathy. The rearrangement joins TRBV19 to TRBJ2-1; D is unresolved. In DNA, the CDR3 is TGTGCCAGTCTCAAGGGTGATGAGCAGTTCTTC. This encodes CASLKGDEQFF.